This record looks at one T cell receptor (beta chain) sequence and its context. Its antigen is not known. This record comes from a study of T cell clonotyping in hematopoietic cell transplantation. Germline values: CDR1 SGHDT, CDR2 YYEEEE. Trimming pared 4 bases from V and 0 bases from J, leaving 9 bases between. The CDR3 length is 14 residues. Assay: immunoSEQ multiplex PCR; the TCRdb copy retains only in-frame clones and omits some. The sample has roughly 42,000 clones, 85% to 95% seen once. The study, taken as a whole, reports: Recipient TCR diversity dropped after transplant; expanded clonotypes rose from day 30 to 180. Graft donor and pretransplant recipient Inverse Simpson Index values predicted broader posttransplant TCR diversity.

The receptor was isolated from a woman between 50 and 59 years old in good health. Some clones in this sample may be carry-over from other donors' samples. The chain carries TRBV5-6 and TRBJ2-3; D is ambiguous. Sequencing was performed on peripheral blood mononuclear cells. CDR3 nucleotide sequence: TGTGCCAGCAGCAGCTTACAGAGCACAGATACGCAGTATTTT. Protein product: CASSSLQSTDTQYF.